This TCR beta chain was sequenced in a study of shared clonotypes between healthy human individuals. Germline loops: CDR1 MNHNS, CDR2 SASEGT. The CDR3 extends over 15 amino acids. The ends were cut back, 6 bases at V and 5 bases at J, with 18 bases in the middle. Points from the study as a whole: Though the depth was large, rarefaction showed that sorted-subset sequencing was incomplete. Clonotype sharing among donors likely depends on sequencing depth. Clonotypes that were shared across four donors made up 4.5% to 5% of naive CD4 clonotypes.

Regarding this clone: The antigen remains unidentified.

The authors loaded around 200 ng DNA, approximately 30,000 T cell genomes, into sorted-subset replicate PCRs. Some clones are missing from TCRdb's copy, which holds only in-frame ones; the method was immunoSEQ multiplex PCR. The table has approximately 1,000,000 clones, roughly 80% seen once; the top ten hold 0.85% to 1%. The source material was memory CD4+ T cells from PBMCs. Subset in this sample: CD45RA-negative fraction. This TCR came from a young man in good health. Some clones in this sample may be carry-over from other donors' samples. The chain couples TRBV6-1 to TRBJ2-3, with D possibly being TRBD2 (5 bases). In DNA form, the CDR3 reads TGTGCCAGCAGCTCCGGGATTCCTCCAGGAGATACGCAGTATTTT. Translation gives CASSSGIPPGDTQYF.